This TCR beta chain is from a study of T cell responses to AZD1222 COVID-19 vaccine. Whole-study results and caveats: The sample set comprised mostly white British donors with more females, and clonal diversity was possibly underestimated. Along spike, vaccine-associated CD4 TCRs were found throughout, with dominance at 160-218 and 743-854.

This clone appeared once. No antigen is known for it. Profiled with immunoSEQ multiplex PCR; TCRdb holds only in-frame clones, not every one. The profile shows roughly 150,000 clones, roughly 92% of them singletons. The germline V and J ends were trimmed by 0 bases and 1 base, with 12 bases remaining between them. CDR3 length equals 16 residues. Germline CDR1 is MNHEY and CDR2 is SVGAGI. V usage is TRBV6-5 and J usage is TRBJ1-1, with D unresolved. The specimen was peripheral blood, collected on day 0 of AZD1222 vaccination. The TCR originated in an adult in good health. CDR3 nucleotide sequence: TGTGCCAGCAGTTACTCGTGGAGGGCGGGGAACACTGAAGCTTTCTTT. Translating it yields CASSYSWRAGNTEAFF.